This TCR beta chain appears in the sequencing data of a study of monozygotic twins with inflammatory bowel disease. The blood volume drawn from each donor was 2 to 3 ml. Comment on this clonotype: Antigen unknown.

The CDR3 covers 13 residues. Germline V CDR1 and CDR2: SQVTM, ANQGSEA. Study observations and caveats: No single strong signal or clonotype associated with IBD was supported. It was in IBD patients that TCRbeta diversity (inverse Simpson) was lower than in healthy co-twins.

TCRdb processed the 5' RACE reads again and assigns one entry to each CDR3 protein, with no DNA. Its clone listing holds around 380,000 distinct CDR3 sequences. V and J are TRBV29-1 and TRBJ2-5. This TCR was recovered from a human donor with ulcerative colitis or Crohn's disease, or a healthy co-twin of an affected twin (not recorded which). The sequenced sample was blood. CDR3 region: CSVARQFQETQYF.